Each of the 32 T cell receptor beta chains below was sequenced from the same sample in a study of early T cells in non-severe SARS-CoV-2 infection. TCRdb reanalysed the 5' RACE reads using MiXCR and keeps one entry per CDR3 protein. The table includes tens of thousands of distinct CDR3 sequences, 8% to 9% detected once. Material: whole blood, obtained at baseline. All receptors come from an adult who was a healthcare worker with PCR-confirmed SARS-CoV-2 infection or an uninfected control (not recorded which).

This sequence joins TRBV5-1 and TRBJ2-4; D gene ambiguous. CDR1 and CDR2 from the germline V gene are SGHRS and YFSETQ. The CDR3 contains 12 residues. V lost 4 bases to trimming and J lost 9 bases, with 11 bases between them. As DNA, the CDR3 is TGCGCCAGCAGCGCGGACCGGAGCATTCAGTACTTC. Encoded protein: CASSADRSIQYF. Using reference TRBV5-1 and TRBJ2-4 for the parts outside the CDR3, the full variable domain is KAGVTQTPRYLIKTRGQQVTLSCSPISGHRSVSWYQQTPGQGLQFLFEYFSETQRNKGNFPGRFSGRQFSNSRSEMNVSTLELGDSALYLCASSADRSIQYFGAGTRLSVL.

In this sample, this clonotype turned up many times. The chain has TRBV9 and TRBJ1-1; D uncertain. V was trimmed by 0 bases and J by 0 bases, leaving 9 bases between them. The length of the CDR3 is 15 residues. Germline V gene sequence: CDR1 SGDLS, CDR2 YYNGEE. CDR3: CASSVGPFMNTEAFF. In DNA, the CDR3 is TGTGCCAGCAGCGTAGGACCCTTCATGAACACTGAAGCTTTCTTT.

This clonotype was seen a few times. The chain recombines TRBV12-3 or TRBV12-4 with TRBJ1-5; 7 nucleotides match TRBD1. V shed 6 bases and J 0 bases; nucleotides not matched to a gene: 8. The CDR3 loop spans 16 amino acids. CDR3 protein: CASRQGGTLSNQPQHF. CDR3 bases: TGTGCCAGCAGGCAGGGGGGAACTCTTAGCAATCAGCCCCAGCATTTT.

This clonotype was observed at least ten times. This chain links TRBV20-1 with TRBJ1-2; D gene unclear. Germline CDR1 DFQATT, CDR2 SNEGSKA (reference sequence). The CDR3 runs to 12 residues. V shed 6 bases and J shed 4 bases, with 12 bases lying between them. The CDR3 nucleotides read TGCAGTGCCGTGGAACCCGTCTATGGCTACACCTTC. Translated: CSAVEPVYGYTF.

This clonotype has a handful of counts. The genes are TRBV6-2 or TRBV6-3 and TRBJ1-5, with 12 nucleotides matching TRBD1. Per germline, CDR1 MNHEY and CDR2 SVGEGT. Trimming took 2 bases from V and 0 from J; bases not matched to a gene: 5. The CDR3 spans 18 residues. CDR3 residues: CASSYTGTGGYSNQPQHF. As DNA, the CDR3 is TGTGCCAGCAGTTACACCGGGACAGGGGGCTATAGCAATCAGCCCCAGCATTTT.

This sequence joins TRBV20-1 and TRBJ2-7; D might be TRBD2 (5 bases). Germline-derived CDR1 and CDR2 are DFQATT and SNEGSKA (reference sequence). V lost 4 bases to trimming and J lost 2 bases, with 12 bases between them. CDR3 length equals 13 residues. The DNA for the CDR3 is TGCAGTGCTATGAGCGGAAACACCTACGAGCAGTACTTC. It yields the protein CSAMSGNTYEQYF.

This clonotype was detected ten times or more. The chain is built from TRBV29-1 and TRBJ2-7, with 8 positions matching TRBD1. The CDR3 has 14 residues. Germline CDR1 reads SQVTM; CDR2 reads ANQGSEA. With V trimmed by 6 bases and J by 3 bases, 10 bases remained unmatched. The CDR3, as DNA: TGCAGCGTCGAATACCACAGGGGGAGCTACGAGCAGTACTTC. Its protein is CSVEYHRGSYEQYF.

The CDR3 is CASSLRSNSMNTEAFF. The CDR3 DNA follows: TGTGCCAGCAGTTTAAGAAGTAACAGCATGAACACTGAAGCTTTCTTT. The chain uses TRBV12-3 or TRBV12-4 and TRBJ1-1, with unresolved D. The CDR3 spans 16 residues. Deletions cut 2 bases from V and 0 bases from J, with 13 bases between.

This clonotype has only a few counts. The chain employs TRBV6-6 and TRBJ1-2; D gene uncertain. CDR1 and CDR2 (germline): MNHNY, SVGAGI (reference sequence). The V end lost 7 bases, the J end lost 2 bases, and 11 bases lay between the germline ends. The CDR3 is 13 residues long. The CDR3 region has the DNA TGTGCCAGCACTCTCACCGGGAACTATGGCTACACCTTC. Its protein product is CASTLTGNYGYTF.

There are many counts of this clonotype. V is TRBV15 and J is TRBJ2-5; 9 nucleotides agree with TRBD1. This CDR3 is built from 15 residues. V gave up 3 bases and J gave up 9 bases; unmatched junction bases: 11. Looked up from germline, CDR1 is LNHNV and CDR2 is YYDKDF (reference sequence). CDR3 nucleotide sequence: TGTGCCACCAGCAGGGACGGACAGGGGACGATGGCCCAGTACTTC. Protein: CATSRDGQGTMAQYF.

The chain recombines TRBV11-2 with TRBJ2-1; possible D gene TRBD2, 5 bases. Germline V gene lookup returns CDR1 SGHAT and CDR2 FQNNGV. Trimming took off 5 bases at V and 3 bases at J, with 14 bases between the two ends. This CDR3 has 15 residues. This CDR3 is CASSPPSGGYNEQFF. The CDR3 DNA is TGTGCCAGCAGCCCCCCCAGCGGAGGCTACAATGAGCAGTTCTTC.

This clonotype came up many times. The rearrangement uses TRBV7-3 and TRBJ2-7, with 7 bases lining up with TRBD2. The CDR3 extends over 13 amino acids. The germline V gene has CDR1 SGHTA and CDR2 FQGTGA. J was trimmed by 3 bases and V by 1 base; bases with no gene match: 0. The CDR3 sequence: CASSLSGSYEQYF. CDR3 nucleotides: TGTGCCAGCAGCTTAAGCGGGAGCTACGAGCAGTACTTC.

This clonotype was picked up many times. The gene calls are TRBV4-2 and TRBJ2-3, with TRBD1 identical over 7 bases. This CDR3 contains 16 residues. Trimming took 3 bases from V and 1 from J; bases not matched to a gene: 7. Germline lookup yields CDR1 LGHNA and CDR2 YNFKEQ. The CDR3 DNA is TGTGCCAGCAGCCAGTTACAGGGGCGGGGCACAGATACGCAGTATTTT. As protein: CASSQLQGRGTDTQYF.

The V and J genes are TRBV24-1 and TRBJ2-3; 9 nucleotides align to TRBD2. Germline CDR1 is KGHDR and CDR2 is SFDVKD. Trimming cost V 3 bases and J 5 bases; bases outside gene matches: 5. The CDR3 runs 15 residues. The CDR3 DNA sequence: TGTGCCACCAGTGATCCTAGCGGGATGCTAGATACGCAGTATTTT. It is translated as CATSDPSGMLDTQYF.

This clonotype was recorded many times. The chain joins TRBV6-5 to TRBJ2-7; 9 nucleotides match TRBD2. The length of the CDR3 is 14 residues. V lost 5 bases, J lost 9 bases, and 11 bases stayed unmatched. Germline V lookup: CDR1 MNHEY, CDR2 SVGAGI. The CDR3 bases are TGTGCCAGCAGTGAAATAGCGGGAGTAGTCGGGCAGTACTTC. It translates to CASSEIAGVVGQYF.

The V and J genes are TRBV6-5 and TRBJ2-7; D gene ambiguous. The V end was cut by 4 bases, the J end by 2 bases, with 9 bases between. The germline gives CDR1 MNHEY, CDR2 SVGAGI. There are 13 residues in the CDR3. This CDR3 is CASSWTATYEQYF. The DNA for the CDR3 is TGTGCCAGCAGTTGGACGGCTACCTACGAGCAGTACTTC.

This clonotype has at least ten counts. The chain employs TRBV24-1 and TRBJ2-7; 11 bases map to TRBD2. The V segment lost 7 bases and the J segment 1 base; nucleotides outside the gene matches: 5. CDR1 and CDR2 (germline): KGHDR, SFDVKD. The CDR3 length is 15 residues. The CDR3 region is CATRPRLAGSYEQYF. As DNA, the CDR3 is TGTGCCACCAGGCCCCGACTAGCGGGGTCCTACGAGCAGTACTTC.

This clonotype has just a few counts. The chain recombines TRBV12-3 or TRBV12-4 with TRBJ2-5, with 10 bases matching TRBD1. With V trimmed by 5 bases and J by 0 bases, 9 bases remained unmatched. The CDR3 consists of 17 residues. In nucleotides, the CDR3 is TGTGCCAGCAGTAGGGACAGGGGCGGGGGTAACCAAGAGACCCAGTACTTC. This encodes CASSRDRGGGNQETQYF.

In this sample, this clonotype turned up many times. This sequence joins TRBV7-3 and TRBJ2-2, with D tentatively TRBD2 (5 bases). This CDR3 comprises 14 residues. Trimming stripped 6 bases from V and 3 bases from J, with 11 bases between. CDR1 SGHTA and CDR2 FQGTGA come from the germline V gene. The CDR3 loop reads CASRPTRYTGELFF. DNA for the CDR3: TGTGCCAGCAGGCCTACTAGATACACCGGGGAGCTGTTTTTT.

This clonotype was counted only a few times. The V and J genes are TRBV24-1 and TRBJ2-1; either TRBD1 or TRBD2 may supply D (8 bases each). The germline CDR1 and CDR2 sequences are KGHDR and SFDVKD. This CDR3 is built from 18 residues. The ends were cut back, 2 bases at V and 8 bases at J, with 24 bases in the middle. CDR3 amino acids: CATSDWDRSGRRRDEQFF. CDR3 nucleotide sequence: TGTGCCACCAGTGATTGGGACAGGAGCGGGAGAAGGAGGGATGAGCAGTTCTTC.

This clonotype appeared a few times. The CDR3 coding sequence is TGTGCCAGCAGTGAAGAAGGACAGTATGGCTACACCTTC. Translated, it gives CASSEEGQYGYTF. The V call is TRBV2, the J call TRBJ1-2, with D possibly being TRBD1 (6 bases). Trimming shortened V by 1 base and J by 5 bases, and 8 bases separated the two germline ends. Germline V gene data show CDR1 as SNHLY and CDR2 as FYNNEI. This CDR3 has 13 residues.

The table lists this clonotype with many counts. The genes are TRBV7-2 and TRBJ1-1; D not certain. The V gene's germline CDR1 is SGHTA and CDR2 FQGNSA. The length of the CDR3 is 13 residues. V lost 1 base to trimming and J lost 1 base, with 4 bases between them. The CDR3 nucleotides are TGTGCCAGCAGCTTAGTCAGGAACACTGAAGCTTTCTTT. Its translation: CASSLVRNTEAFF.

This clonotype was seen a few times. The rearrangement links TRBV7-2 to TRBJ1-1; possible D gene TRBD1, 5 bases. V lost 4 bases and J 8 bases, leaving 20 bases between the germline ends. The CDR3 runs to 15 residues. Germline V gives CDR1 SGHTA, CDR2 FQGNSA. The CDR3 sequence is CASSSGLGVTDEAFF. The CDR3 coding sequence is TGTGCCAGCAGCTCTGGTTTAGGGGTGACGGACGAAGCTTTCTTT.

The rearrangement links TRBV30 to TRBJ2-7; TRBD2 matches 10 bases. The CDR3 spans 15 residues. With V trimmed by 2 bases and J by 2 bases, 6 bases remained unmatched. CDR1 and CDR2 (germline): GTSNPN, SVGIG (reference sequence). Written as DNA, the CDR3 is TGTGCCTGGAGTTTTAGCGGGAGGATACCCTACGAGCAGTACTTC. Translated, it gives CAWSFSGRIPYEQYF.

This clonotype was recorded at least ten times. The rearrangement links TRBV29-1 to TRBJ2-5, with no clear D. This CDR3 has 12 amino acids. CDR1 is SQVTM, CDR2 ANQGSEA, per germline. The V end was cut by 0 bases, the J end by 3 bases, with 5 bases between. Written as DNA, the CDR3 is TGCAGCGTTGAAGATTGGGAAGAGACCCAGTACTTC. This sequence encodes CSVEDWEETQYF.

The chain has TRBV12-3 or TRBV12-4 and TRBJ2-1; D is uncertain. The CDR3 runs 12 residues. V lost 3 bases, J lost 10 bases, and 10 bases lay in between. The CDR3 sequence: CASSFWSSEQFF. The DNA for the CDR3 is TGTGCCAGCAGTTTTTGGTCTTCGGAGCAGTTCTTC.

This chain uses TRBV19 with TRBJ1-6; D might be TRBD1 (5 bases). The CDR3 covers 15 residues. Trimming took off 4 bases at V and 6 bases at J, with 13 bases between the two ends. Germline CDR1 reads LNHDA; CDR2 reads SQIVND (reference sequence). The CDR3, as DNA: TGTGCCAGTAGTAGGAGACAGACGATTAATTCACCCCTCCACTTT. Amino acid sequence: CASSRRQTINSPLHF.

This clonotype was found a few times. The chain carries TRBV20-1 and TRBJ2-3, with D uncertain. The V and J ends lost 1 base and 1 base respectively, with 6 bases between them. Per the germline V gene, CDR1 is DFQATT and CDR2 is SNEGSKA (reference sequence). This CDR3 region has 13 residues. CDR3 loop: CSARVEGTDTQYF. The CDR3 DNA follows: TGCAGTGCTAGAGTTGAGGGCACAGATACGCAGTATTTT.

This clonotype was recorded a few times. The CDR3 bases are TGTGCCAGCAGCTTACCGGCGAATGAGCAGTTCTTC. As protein: CASSLPANEQFF. The chain carries TRBV7-9 and TRBJ2-1; D gene uncertain. Germline V lookup: CDR1 SEHNR, CDR2 FQNEAQ (reference sequence). There are 12 residues in the CDR3. The V end lost 2 bases, the J end lost 7 bases, and 6 bases lay between the germline ends.

The chain employs TRBV10-3 and TRBJ2-3; TRBD2 matches at 11 bases. V dropped 7 bases and J dropped 3; count of bases not matched to a gene: 9. The CDR3 runs 16 residues. Germline V gene lookup returns CDR1 ENHRY and CDR2 SYGVKD. The CDR3 DNA reads as TGTGCCATCAATCGAGGGACTAGCGGAAGGACAGATACGCAGTATTTT. This sequence encodes CAINRGTSGRTDTQYF.

At least ten counts were recorded for this clonotype. This chain connects TRBV20-1 to TRBJ2-7, with 9 positions matching TRBD2. Germline V gene lookup returns CDR1 DFQATT and CDR2 SNEGSKA (reference sequence). V was pared by 3 bases and J by 6 bases, with 12 bases of the junction left unmatched. The CDR3 is 15 residues long. The DNA of the CDR3 is TGCAGTGCTAGTTTACCACTAGCGGGTGTAGGCGAGCAGTACTTC. Translating gives CSASLPLAGVGEQYF.

This clonotype was found a few times. The V gene is TRBV27, the J gene TRBJ1-2; no reliable D call. CDR1 and CDR2 from the germline V gene are MNHEY and SMNVEV (reference sequence). The CDR3 spans 13 residues. V lost 6 bases to trimming and J lost 4 bases, with 12 bases between them. CDR3: CASRDHNSYGYTF. DNA of the CDR3: TGTGCCAGCAGGGACCATAATAGCTATGGCTACACCTTC.